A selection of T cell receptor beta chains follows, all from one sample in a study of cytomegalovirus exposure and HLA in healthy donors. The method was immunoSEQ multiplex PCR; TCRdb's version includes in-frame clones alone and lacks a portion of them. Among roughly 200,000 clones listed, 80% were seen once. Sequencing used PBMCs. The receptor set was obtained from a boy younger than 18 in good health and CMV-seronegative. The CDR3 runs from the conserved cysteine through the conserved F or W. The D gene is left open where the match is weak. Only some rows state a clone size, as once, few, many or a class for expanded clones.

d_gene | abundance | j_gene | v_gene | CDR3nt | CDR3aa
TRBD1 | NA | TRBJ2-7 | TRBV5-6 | TGTGCCAGCAGCAGGGGGCCCGCCTACGAGCAGTACTTC | CASSRGPAYEQYF
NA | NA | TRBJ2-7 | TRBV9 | TGTGCCAGCAGCGTAGATCTGTCGGCCTACGAGCAGTACTTC | CASSVDLSAYEQYF
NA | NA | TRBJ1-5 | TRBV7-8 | TGTGCCAGCAGCTTAGTGGACGGGATTAATCAGCCCCAGCATTTT | CASSLVDGINQPQHF
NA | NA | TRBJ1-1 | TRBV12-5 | TGTGCTAGTGGTTTGCTACGAACTGAAGCTTTCTTT | CASGLLRTEAFF
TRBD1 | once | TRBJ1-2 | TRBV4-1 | TGCGCCAGCAGCCCCGGAGGGACAGACTATGGCTACACCTTC | CASSPGGTDYGYTF
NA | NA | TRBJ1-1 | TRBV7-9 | TGTGCCAGCAGCTTGGGCAGGGAGAACACTGAAGCTTTCTTT | CASSLGRENTEAFF
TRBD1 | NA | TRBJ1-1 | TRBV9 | TGTGCCAGCAGCGTAGTGGGCAGGGGGATGACTGAAGCTTTCTTT | CASSVVGRGMTEAFF
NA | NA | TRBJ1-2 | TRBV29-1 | TGCAGCGTTGTCGGGGGTGGGTTTAGTGGCTACACCTTC | CSVVGGGFSGYTF
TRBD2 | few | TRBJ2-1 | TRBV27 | TGTGCCAGCAGTTTTTCCGGACTAGCGGGACCATACAAGATGGATGAGCAGTTCTTC | CASSFSGLAGPYKMDEQFF
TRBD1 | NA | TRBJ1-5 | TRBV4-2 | TGTGCCAGCAGCCAAACCATCGTCAGGGGGCTCCTCGGGCAGCCCCAGCATTTT | CASSQTIVRGLLGQPQHF
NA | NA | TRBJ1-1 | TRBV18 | TGTGCCAGCTCCTTCGGGAACACTGAAGCTTTCTTT | CASSFGNTEAFF
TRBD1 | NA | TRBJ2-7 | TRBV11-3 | TGTGCCAGCACCCCGACAGGGCTCCGCTCCTACGAGCAGTACTTC | CASTPTGLRSYEQYF
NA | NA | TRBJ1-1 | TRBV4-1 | TGCGCCAGCCAAGGGGTCGCCACTGAAGCTTTCTTT | CASQGVATEAFF
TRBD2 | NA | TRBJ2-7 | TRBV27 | TGTGCCAGCAGTTTTCGCCCGTGGGAGGGCGAGCAGTACTTC | CASSFRPWEGEQYF
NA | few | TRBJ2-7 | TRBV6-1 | TGTGCCAGCAGTGTTTTAGGGGAGGTCTACGAGCAGTACTTC | CASSVLGEVYEQYF
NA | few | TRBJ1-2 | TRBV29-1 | TGCAGCGTTGAAAAGGGGGACCTATACGGCTACACCTTC | CSVEKGDLYGYTF
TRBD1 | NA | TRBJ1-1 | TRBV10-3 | TGTGCCATCAGTCCGGGACAGGGAGAGGGGAAAAAGAACACTGAAGCTTTCTTT | CAISPGQGEGKKNTEAFF
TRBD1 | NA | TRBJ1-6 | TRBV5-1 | TGCGCCAGCAGCGACGGACAGGTTGGGTCACCCCTCCACTTT | CASSDGQVGSPLHF
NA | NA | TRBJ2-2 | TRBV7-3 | TGTGCCAGCAGCTACACAGGCCTCCGCCTTTCGAACACCGGGGAGCTGTTTTTT | CASSYTGLRLSNTGELFF
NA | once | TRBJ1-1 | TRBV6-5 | TGTGCCAGCCGGAGGCAGGCTGAAGCTTTCTTT | CASRRQAEAFF
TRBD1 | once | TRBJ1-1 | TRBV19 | TGTGCCAGTAGACAGTCGAGGGGGCGAAGAGTAAGCACTGAAGCTTTCTTT | CASRQSRGRRVSTEAFF
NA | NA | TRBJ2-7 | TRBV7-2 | TGTGCCAGCAGCTTAGTAGATTGGACAGCCGAGCAGTACTTC | CASSLVDWTAEQYF
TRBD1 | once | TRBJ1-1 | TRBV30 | TGTGCCTGGGACACGGGACAGAGGAACACTGAGGCTTTCTTT | CAWDTGQRNTEAFF
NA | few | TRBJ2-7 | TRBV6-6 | TGTGCCAGCAGCTCAACGTGGGGAGGCGAGCAGTACTTC | CASSSTWGGEQYF
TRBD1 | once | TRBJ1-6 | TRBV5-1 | TGCGCCAGTGGGACAGGGAGAGGCAATTCACCCCTCCACTTT | CASGTGRGNSPLHF
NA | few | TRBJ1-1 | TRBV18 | TGTGCCAGCTCACCACCGATATCTAATGCAGCTTTCTTT | CASSPPISNAAFF
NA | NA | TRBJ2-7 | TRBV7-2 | TGTGCCAGCAGCTTTGTGTCTCCGTCGAGTTACGAGCAGTACTTC | CASSFVSPSSYEQYF
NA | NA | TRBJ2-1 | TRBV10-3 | TGTGCCATCAGTGGGGCGACCACCAACAATGAGCAGTTCTTC | CAISGATTNNEQFF
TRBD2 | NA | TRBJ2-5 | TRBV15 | TGTGCCACCATCGGGGGGTACCAAGAGACCCAGTACTTC | CATIGGYQETQYF
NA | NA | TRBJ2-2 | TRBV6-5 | TGTGCCAGCAGCCCAACATTGTCCGGGGAGCTGTTTTTT | CASSPTLSGELFF
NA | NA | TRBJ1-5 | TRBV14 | TGTGCCAGCAGCCAAGAAGGGACTTATCCCCAGCCCCAGCATTTT | CASSQEGTYPQPQHF
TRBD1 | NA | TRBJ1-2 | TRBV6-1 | TGTGCCAGCAGACCGACAGGGATGAAGGGCTACACCTTC | CASRPTGMKGYTF
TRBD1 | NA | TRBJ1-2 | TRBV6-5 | TGTGCCAGCAGTCTCGACCTTGACAGGGGTCATGGCTACACCTTC | CASSLDLDRGHGYTF
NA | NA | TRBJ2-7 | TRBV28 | TGTGCCAGCAGTTTCCCATCCTACGAGCAGTACTTC | CASSFPSYEQYF
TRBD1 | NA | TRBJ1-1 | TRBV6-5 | TGTGCCAGCAGTTACTCCGGGACAGTGACTGAAGCTTTCTTT | CASSYSGTVTEAFF
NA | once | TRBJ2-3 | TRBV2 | TGTGCCACCGATGGAGCAGATACGCAGTATTTT | CATDGADTQYF
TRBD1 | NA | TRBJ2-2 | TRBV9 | TGTGCCAGCACGGGACAGGGATACACCGGGGAGCTGTTTTTT | CASTGQGYTGELFF
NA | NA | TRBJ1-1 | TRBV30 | TGTGCCGGAAAGGTCGACAGGAACACTGAAGCTTTCTTT | CAGKVDRNTEAFF
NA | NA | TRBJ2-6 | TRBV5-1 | TGCGCCAGCATCTCAGGGGGCCGGGGGGCCACTGGGGCCAACGTCCTGACTTTC | CASISGGRGATGANVLTF
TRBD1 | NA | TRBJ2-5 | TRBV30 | TGTGCCTGGAGTCCTGGACAGGGGGCAGGGGAGACCCAGTACTTC | CAWSPGQGAGETQYF
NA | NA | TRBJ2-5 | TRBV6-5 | TGTGCCAGCAGTTATACAGGGCGCCAAGAGACCCAGTACTTC | CASSYTGRQETQYF
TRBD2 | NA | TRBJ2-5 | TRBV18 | TGTGCCAGCTCACCCCAGCGGGGGGCCGAAGAGACCCAGTACTTC | CASSPQRGAEETQYF
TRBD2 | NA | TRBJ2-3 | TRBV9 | TGTGCCAGCAGCACCAGGACTAGCGGTACGCAGTATTTT | CASSTRTSGTQYF
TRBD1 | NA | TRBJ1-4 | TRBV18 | TGTGCCAGCTCTCCCAGAGAGGGACAGGGGAAGGAAAAACTGTTTTTT | CASSPREGQGKEKLFF
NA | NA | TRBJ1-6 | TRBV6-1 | TGTGCCAGCAGTGATATACAGGGTATCGGGTCACCCCTCCACTTT | CASSDIQGIGSPLHF
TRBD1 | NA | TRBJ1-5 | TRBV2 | TGTGCCAGCAGCGCGAGCTTATACCGGACAGGGGGCAGGGGAGACCAGCCCCAGCATTTT | CASSASLYRTGGRGDQPQHF
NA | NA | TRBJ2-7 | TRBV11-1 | TGTGCCAGCAGCCCACTGAGGGGGATAGGCGAGCAGTACTTC | CASSPLRGIGEQYF
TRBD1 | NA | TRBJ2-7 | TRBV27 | TGTGCCAGCAGCCCCGGGACAGGGGGCCACGAGCAGTACTTC | CASSPGTGGHEQYF
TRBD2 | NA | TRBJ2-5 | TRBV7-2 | TGTGCCAGCAGGAACCCTACGGGGACTAGCGGGACTAGCCAAGAGACCCAGTACTTC | CASRNPTGTSGTSQETQYF
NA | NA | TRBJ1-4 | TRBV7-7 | TGTGCTAGCAGCCCCCCCGGGGGTGAAAAACTGTTTTTT | CASSPPGGEKLFF
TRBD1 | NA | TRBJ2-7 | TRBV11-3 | TGTGCCAGCATCGATGACCGGACAGGCCAGACCTACGAGCAGTACTTC | CASIDDRTGQTYEQYF
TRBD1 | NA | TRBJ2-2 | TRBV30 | TGTGCCTGGACGTGGGTGACGGGACAGTCCCATGGGGTTAACGCCGGGGAGCTGTTTTTT | CAWTWVTGQSHGVNAGELFF
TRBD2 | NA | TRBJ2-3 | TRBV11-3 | TGTGCCAGCAGAGAAGGACTAGCGGGATACACAGATACGCAGTATTTT | CASREGLAGYTDTQYF